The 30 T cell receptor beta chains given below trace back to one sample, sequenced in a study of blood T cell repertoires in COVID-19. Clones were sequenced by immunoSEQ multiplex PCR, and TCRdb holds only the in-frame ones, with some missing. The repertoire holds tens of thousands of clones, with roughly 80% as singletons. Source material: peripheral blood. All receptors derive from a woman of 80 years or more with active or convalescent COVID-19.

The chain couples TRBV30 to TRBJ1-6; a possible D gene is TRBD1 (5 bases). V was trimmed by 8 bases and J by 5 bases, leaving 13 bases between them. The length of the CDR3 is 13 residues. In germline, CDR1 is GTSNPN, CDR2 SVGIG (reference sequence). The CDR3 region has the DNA TGTGCCCAGAGCGGGGGAAATAATTCACCCCTCCACTTT. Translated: CAQSGGNNSPLHF.

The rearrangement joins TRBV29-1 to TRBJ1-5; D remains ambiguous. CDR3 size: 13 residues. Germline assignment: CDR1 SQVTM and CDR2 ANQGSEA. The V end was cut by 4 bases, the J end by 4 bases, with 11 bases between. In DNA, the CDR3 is TGCAGCGTTGGGTTTGGAGGGAATCAGCCCCAGCATTTT. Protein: CSVGFGGNQPQHF. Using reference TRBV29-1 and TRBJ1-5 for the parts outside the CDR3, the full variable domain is SAVISQKPSRDICQRGTSLTIQCQVDSQVTMMFWYRQQPGQSLTLIATANQGSEATYESGFVIDKFPISRPNLTFSTLTVSNMSPEDSSIYLCSVGFGGNQPQHFGDGTRLSIL.

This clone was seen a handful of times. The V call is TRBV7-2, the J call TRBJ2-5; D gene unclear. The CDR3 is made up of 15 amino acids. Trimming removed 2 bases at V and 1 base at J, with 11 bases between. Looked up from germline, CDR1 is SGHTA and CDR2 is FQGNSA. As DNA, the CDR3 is TGTGCCAGCAGCTTAAGTCCAGGTGTCCAAGAGACCCAGTACTTC. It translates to CASSLSPGVQETQYF.

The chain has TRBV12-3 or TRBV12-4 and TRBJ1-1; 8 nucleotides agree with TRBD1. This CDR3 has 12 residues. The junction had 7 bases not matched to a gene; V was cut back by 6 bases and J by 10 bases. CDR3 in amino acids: CASSHPQGAAFF. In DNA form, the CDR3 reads TGTGCCAGCAGCCATCCTCAGGGGGCAGCTTTCTTT.

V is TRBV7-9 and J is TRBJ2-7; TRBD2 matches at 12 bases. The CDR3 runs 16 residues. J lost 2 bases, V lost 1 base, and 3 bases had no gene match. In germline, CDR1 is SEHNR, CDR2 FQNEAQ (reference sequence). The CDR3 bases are TGTGCCAGCAGCTTAGGACGACTAGCGGGAGCCTACGAGCAGTACTTC. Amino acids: CASSLGRLAGAYEQYF.

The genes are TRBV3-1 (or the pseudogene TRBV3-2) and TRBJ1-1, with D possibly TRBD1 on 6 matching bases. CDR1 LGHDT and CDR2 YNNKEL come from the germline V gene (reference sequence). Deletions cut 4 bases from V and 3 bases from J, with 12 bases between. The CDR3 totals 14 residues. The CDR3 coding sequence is TGTGCCAGCAGCCCCAGGGGAGCTTACACTGAAGCTTTCTTT. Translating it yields CASSPRGAYTEAFF.

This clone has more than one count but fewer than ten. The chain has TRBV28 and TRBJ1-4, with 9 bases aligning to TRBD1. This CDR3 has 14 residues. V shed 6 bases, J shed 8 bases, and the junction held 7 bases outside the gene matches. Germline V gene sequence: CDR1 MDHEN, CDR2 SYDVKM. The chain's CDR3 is CASRAGTGWEKLFF. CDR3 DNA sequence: TGTGCCAGCAGAGCCGGGACAGGGTGGGAAAAACTGTTTTTT.

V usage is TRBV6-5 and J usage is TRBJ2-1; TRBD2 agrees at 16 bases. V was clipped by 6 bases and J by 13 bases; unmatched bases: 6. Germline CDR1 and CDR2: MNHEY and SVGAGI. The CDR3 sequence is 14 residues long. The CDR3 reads CASSPGLAGGLQFF. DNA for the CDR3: TGTGCCAGCAGCCCGGGACTAGCGGGGGGGCTACAGTTCTTC.

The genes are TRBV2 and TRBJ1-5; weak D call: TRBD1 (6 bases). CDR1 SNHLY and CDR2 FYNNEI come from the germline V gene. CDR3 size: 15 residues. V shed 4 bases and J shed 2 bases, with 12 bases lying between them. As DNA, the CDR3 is TGTGCCAGCAGTGCTGGGGGCGCGGGCAATCAGCCCCAGCATTTT. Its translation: CASSAGGAGNQPQHF.

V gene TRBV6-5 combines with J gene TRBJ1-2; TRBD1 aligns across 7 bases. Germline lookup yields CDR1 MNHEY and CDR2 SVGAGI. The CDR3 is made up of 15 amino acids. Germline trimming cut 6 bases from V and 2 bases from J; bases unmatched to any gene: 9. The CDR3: CASRKRGRGNYGYTF. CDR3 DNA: TGTGCCAGCAGAAAGAGAGGCAGGGGGAACTATGGCTACACCTTC.

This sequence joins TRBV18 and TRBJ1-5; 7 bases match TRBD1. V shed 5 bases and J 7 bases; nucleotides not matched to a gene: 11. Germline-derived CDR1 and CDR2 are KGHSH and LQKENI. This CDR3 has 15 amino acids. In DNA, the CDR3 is TGTGCCAGCTCAGGGACAGACGGGATAGGGCAGCCCCAGCATTTT. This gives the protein CASSGTDGIGQPQHF. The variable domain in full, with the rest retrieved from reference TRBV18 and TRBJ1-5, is NAGVMQNPRHLVRRRGQEARLRCSPMKGHSHVYWYRQLPEEGLKFMVYLQKENIIDESGMPKERFSAEFPKEGPSILRIQQVVRGDSAAYFCASSGTDGIGQPQHFGDGTRLSIL.

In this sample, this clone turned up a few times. CDR3 protein: CASSVNGGTDTQYF. The CDR3 DNA sequence: TGTGCCAGCAGCGTGAACGGGGGGACAGATACGCAGTATTTT. The chain employs TRBV9 and TRBJ2-3; 7 nucleotides agree with TRBD2. The CDR3 runs 14 residues. Germline-derived CDR1 and CDR2 are SGDLS and YYNGEE. With V trimmed by 2 bases and J by 3 bases, 3 bases remained unmatched.

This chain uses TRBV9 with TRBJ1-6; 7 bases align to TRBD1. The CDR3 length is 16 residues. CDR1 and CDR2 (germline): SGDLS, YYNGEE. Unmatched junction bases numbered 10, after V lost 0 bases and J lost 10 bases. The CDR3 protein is CASSVEGRTGQSPLHF. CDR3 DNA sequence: TGTGCCAGCAGCGTAGAAGGCAGGACAGGTCAATCACCCCTCCACTTT.

The CDR3 here is CAWSHIQGEQYF. DNA of the CDR3: TGTGCCTGGAGTCACATTCAGGGGGAGCAGTACTTC. The genes are TRBV30 and TRBJ2-7; D possibly corresponds to TRBD1 (6 bases). V lost 2 bases and J 7 bases, leaving 12 bases between the germline ends. The CDR3 is made up of 12 amino acids. Germline V gene data show CDR1 as GTSNPN and CDR2 as SVGIG (reference sequence).

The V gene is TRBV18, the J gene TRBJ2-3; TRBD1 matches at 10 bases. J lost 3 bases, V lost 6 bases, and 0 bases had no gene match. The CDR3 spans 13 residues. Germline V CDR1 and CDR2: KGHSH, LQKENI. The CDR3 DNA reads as TGTGCCAGCTCGGGACAGGGGACAGATACGCAGTATTTT. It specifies CASSGQGTDTQYF.

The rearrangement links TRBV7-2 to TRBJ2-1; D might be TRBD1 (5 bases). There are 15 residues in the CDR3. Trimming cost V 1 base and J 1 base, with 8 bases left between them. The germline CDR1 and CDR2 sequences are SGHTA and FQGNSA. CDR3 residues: CASSLDDRSYNEQFF. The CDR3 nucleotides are TGTGCCAGCAGCTTAGATGACAGATCCTACAATGAGCAGTTCTTC.

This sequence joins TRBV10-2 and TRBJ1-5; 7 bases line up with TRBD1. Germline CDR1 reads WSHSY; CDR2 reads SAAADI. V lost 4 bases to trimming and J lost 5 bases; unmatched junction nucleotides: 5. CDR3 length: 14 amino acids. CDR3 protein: CASSATTGDQPQHF. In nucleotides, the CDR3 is TGCGCCAGCAGTGCGACCACAGGGGATCAGCCCCAGCATTTT.

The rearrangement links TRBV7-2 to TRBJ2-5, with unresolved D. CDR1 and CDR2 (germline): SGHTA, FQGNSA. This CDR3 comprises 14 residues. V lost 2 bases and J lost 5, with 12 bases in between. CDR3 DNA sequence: TGTGCCAGCAGCTTAAAGCCGGTTCTGGAGACCCAGTACTTC. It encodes CASSLKPVLETQYF.

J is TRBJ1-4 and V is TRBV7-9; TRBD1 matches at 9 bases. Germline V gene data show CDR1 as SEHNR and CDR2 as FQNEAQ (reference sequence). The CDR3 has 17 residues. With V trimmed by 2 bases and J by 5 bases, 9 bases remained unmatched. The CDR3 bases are TGTGCCAGCAGCTTATCGGCAGGGGGACAGGGAAATGAAAAACTGTTTTTT. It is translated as CASSLSAGGQGNEKLFF.

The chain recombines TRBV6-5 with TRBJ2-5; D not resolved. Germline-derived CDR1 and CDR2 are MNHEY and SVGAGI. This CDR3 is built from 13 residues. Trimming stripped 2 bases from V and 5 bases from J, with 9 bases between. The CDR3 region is CASSYGPRETQYF. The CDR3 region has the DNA TGTGCCAGCAGTTACGGGCCTCGGGAGACCCAGTACTTC.

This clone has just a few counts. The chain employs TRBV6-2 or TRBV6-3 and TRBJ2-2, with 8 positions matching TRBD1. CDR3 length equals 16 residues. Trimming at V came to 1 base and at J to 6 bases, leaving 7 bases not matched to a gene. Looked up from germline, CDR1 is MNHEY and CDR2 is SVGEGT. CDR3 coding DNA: TGTGCCAGCAGTTACTGGACAGGGTACAGCGCCGGGGAGCTGTTTTTT. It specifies CASSYWTGYSAGELFF.

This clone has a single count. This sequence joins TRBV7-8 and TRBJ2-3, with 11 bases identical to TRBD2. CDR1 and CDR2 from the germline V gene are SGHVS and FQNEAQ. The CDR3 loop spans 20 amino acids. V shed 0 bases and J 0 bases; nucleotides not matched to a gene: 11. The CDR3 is CASSLAASSGRFSSTDTQYF. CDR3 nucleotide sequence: TGTGCCAGCAGCTTAGCGGCATCTAGCGGGAGGTTCTCTAGCACAGATACGCAGTATTTT.

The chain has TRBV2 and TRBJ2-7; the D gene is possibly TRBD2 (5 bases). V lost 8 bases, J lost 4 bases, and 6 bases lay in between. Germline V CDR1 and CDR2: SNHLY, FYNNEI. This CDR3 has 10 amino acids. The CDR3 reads CASGEYEQYF. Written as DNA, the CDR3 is TGTGCCAGCGGGGAGTACGAGCAGTACTTC.

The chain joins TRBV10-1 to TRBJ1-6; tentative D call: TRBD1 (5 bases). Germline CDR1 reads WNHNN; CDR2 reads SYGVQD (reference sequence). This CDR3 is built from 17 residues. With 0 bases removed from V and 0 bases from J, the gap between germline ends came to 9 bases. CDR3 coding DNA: TGCGCCAGCAGTGAGTCGGGTCAGGGCTCCTATAATTCACCCCTCCACTTT. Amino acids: CASSESGQGSYNSPLHF.

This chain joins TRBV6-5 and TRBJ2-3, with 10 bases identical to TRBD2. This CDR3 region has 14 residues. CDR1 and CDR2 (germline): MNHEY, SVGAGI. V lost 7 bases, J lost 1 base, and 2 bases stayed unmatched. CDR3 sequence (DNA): TGTGCCAGCACCACTAGCGGGGGCACAGATACGCAGTATTTT. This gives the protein CASTTSGGTDTQYF.

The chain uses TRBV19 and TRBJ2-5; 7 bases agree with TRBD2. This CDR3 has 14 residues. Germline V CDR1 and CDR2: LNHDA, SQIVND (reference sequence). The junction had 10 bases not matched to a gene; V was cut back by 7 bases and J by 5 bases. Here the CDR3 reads CASKERGSHETQYF. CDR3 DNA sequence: TGTGCCAGTAAGGAGCGGGGTTCCCATGAGACCCAGTACTTC.

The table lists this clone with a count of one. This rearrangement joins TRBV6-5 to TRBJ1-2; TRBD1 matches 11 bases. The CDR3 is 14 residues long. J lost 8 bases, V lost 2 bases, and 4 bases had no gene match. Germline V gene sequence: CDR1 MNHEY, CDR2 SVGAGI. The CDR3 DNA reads TGTGCCAGCAGTTACGGGACAGGGGGTGGGGGCTACACCTTC. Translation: CASSYGTGGGGYTF.

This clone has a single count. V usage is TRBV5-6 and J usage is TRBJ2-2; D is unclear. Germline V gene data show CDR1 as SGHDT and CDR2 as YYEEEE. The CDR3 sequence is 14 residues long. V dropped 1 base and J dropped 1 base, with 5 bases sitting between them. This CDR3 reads CASSLRGNTGELFF. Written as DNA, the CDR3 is TGTGCCAGCAGCTTGAGAGGGAACACCGGGGAGCTGTTTTTT.

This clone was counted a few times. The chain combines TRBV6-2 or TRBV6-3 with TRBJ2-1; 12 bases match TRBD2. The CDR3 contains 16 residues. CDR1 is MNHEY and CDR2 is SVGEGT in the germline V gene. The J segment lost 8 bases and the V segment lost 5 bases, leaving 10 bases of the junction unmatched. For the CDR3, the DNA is TGTGCCAGCAGTAGCACTAGCGGGAGGTTCGGAGATGAGCAGTTCTTC. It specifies CASSSTSGRFGDEQFF.

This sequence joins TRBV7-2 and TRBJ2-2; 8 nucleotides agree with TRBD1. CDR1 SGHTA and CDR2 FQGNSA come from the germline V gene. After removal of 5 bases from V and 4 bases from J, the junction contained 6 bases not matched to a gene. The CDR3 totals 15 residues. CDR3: CASSPDRGGTGELFF. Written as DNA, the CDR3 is TGTGCCAGCAGCCCAGACAGGGGCGGCACCGGGGAGCTGTTTTTT.